These 2 T cell receptor beta chains were all obtained from the same sample, sequenced in a study of identical twins. TCRdb itself ran the 5' RACE reads through MiXCR, one entry per CDR3 protein. The sample holds roughly 770,000 distinct CDR3 sequences, roughly 18% seen once. The same data also went into a second study, on T cells expressing NK-cell markers.

Sequencing was carried out using PBMCs. Receptors were obtained from a woman aged 18 to 35 in good health.

Here the CDR3 reads CASSPNTGPGANVLTF. Here the CDR3 DNA reads TGTGCCAGCAGCCCAAATACAGGGCCTGGGGCCAACGTCCTGACTTTC. The V call is TRBV12-3 or TRBV12-4, the J call TRBJ2-6; D is possibly TRBD1 (6 bases). The CDR3 sequence is 16 residues long. Trimming shortened V by 6 bases and J by 2 bases, and 14 bases separated the two germline ends.

This clonotype was observed a few times. This chain uses TRBV25-1 with TRBJ2-5; D not certain. Trimming cost V 2 bases and J 5 bases, with 12 bases left between them. The length of the CDR3 is 14 residues. Per the germline V gene, CDR1 is MGHDK and CDR2 is SYGVNS. The CDR3 bases are TGTGCCAGCAGTGAAGGTCGTCTAGTTGAGACCCAGTACTTC. This encodes CASSEGRLVETQYF.